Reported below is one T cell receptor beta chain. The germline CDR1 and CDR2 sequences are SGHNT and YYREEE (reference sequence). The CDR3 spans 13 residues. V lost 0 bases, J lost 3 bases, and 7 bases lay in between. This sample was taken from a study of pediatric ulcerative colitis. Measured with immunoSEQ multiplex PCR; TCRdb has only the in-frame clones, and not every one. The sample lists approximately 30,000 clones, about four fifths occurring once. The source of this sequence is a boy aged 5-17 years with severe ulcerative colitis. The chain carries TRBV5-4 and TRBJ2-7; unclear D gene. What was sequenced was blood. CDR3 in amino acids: CASSLDEGYEQYF. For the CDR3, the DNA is TGTGCCAGCAGCTTGGACGAAGGCTACGAGCAGTACTTC.